The next 24 T cell receptor beta chains were all read from a single sample in a study of technical replicates of blood from several donors. The assay was immunoSEQ multiplex PCR, and TCRdb's table has in-frame clones only and misses some. The sample shows about 68,000 clones, about 97% of them seen only once. Sequencing used T cells isolated from PBMCs. Receptors were obtained from a human donor in good health.

This clone showed up just once. Because the CDR3 is missing its conserved closing phenylalanine or tryptophan, this is likely a read error. The DNA is left out, because the CDR3 cannot be placed on it with certainty; the CDR3 is given as TCRdb lists it. V is TRBV7-3 and J is TRBJ1-2; the DNA was not used to check the table's D call, TRBD1. Germline CDR1 is SGHTA and CDR2 is FQGTGA. The CDR3 sequence runs 11 residues, both termini included. Here the CDR3 reads CASSRNPVLGL.

V and J are TRBV28 and TRBJ2-7; possible D gene TRBD2, 5 bases. V dropped 5 bases and J dropped 0 bases, with 11 bases sitting between them. CDR3 length: 14 amino acids. Germline assignment: CDR1 MDHEN and CDR2 SYDVKM. This chain's CDR3 is CASSRSGSSYEQYF. The CDR3 DNA reads TGTGCCAGCAGTAGAAGCGGAAGCTCCTACGAGCAGTACTTC.

This clone was picked up one time. This rearrangement joins TRBV5-1 to TRBJ1-5; possible D gene TRBD1, 5 bases. There are 14 residues in the CDR3. Looked up from germline, CDR1 is SGHRS and CDR2 is YFSETQ. The germline V and J ends were trimmed by 0 bases and 3 bases, with 7 bases remaining between them. The CDR3 DNA is TGCGCCAGCAGCTTGGGACAGCCCAATCAGCCCCAGCATTTT. Translated, it gives CASSLGQPNQPQHF.

The rearrangement joins TRBV14 to TRBJ2-7; tentatively, D is TRBD1 (6 bases). Germline V lookup: CDR1 SGHDN, CDR2 FVKESK. V was cut by 4 bases and J by 2 bases, with 18 bases left in between. The CDR3 is 16 amino acids. CDR3 sequence: CASSPLTGTPTYEQYF. In DNA, the CDR3 is TGTGCCAGCAGCCCCTTAACCGGGACACCCACCTACGAGCAGTACTTC. The full variable domain, completed using reference TRBV14 and TRBJ2-7, is EAGVTQFPSHSVIEKGQTVTLRCDPISGHDNLYWYRRVMGKEIKFLLHFVKESKQDESGMPNNRFLAERTGGTYSTLKVQPAELEDSGVYFCASSPLTGTPTYEQYFGPGTRLTVT.

This clone showed up just once. The chain employs TRBV30 and TRBJ2-3, with 10 bases that match TRBD1. CDR1 is GTSNPN, CDR2 SVGIG, per germline (reference sequence). This CDR3 comprises 15 residues. Unmatched junction bases numbered 6, after V lost 2 bases and J lost 4 bases. CDR3 DNA sequence: TGTGCCTGGAGTTTTGTGACAGGGGGCCCAGATACGCAGTATTTT. This encodes CAWSFVTGGPDTQYF.

The table lists this clone with a count of one. This chain uses TRBV28 with TRBJ2-7, with D possibly matching TRBD1 (6 bases). V lost 6 bases and J lost 4, with 16 bases in between. This CDR3 comprises 14 residues. Germline V gene data show CDR1 as MDHEN and CDR2 as SYDVKM. CDR3 in amino acids: CASRVTGYGYEQYF. Here the CDR3 DNA reads TGTGCCAGCAGGGTAACAGGGTATGGTTACGAGCAGTACTTC.

The table lists this clone with a count of one. CDR3: CSVAPGTRETQYF. CDR3 coding DNA: TGCAGCGTTGCCCCGGGGACAAGAGAGACCCAGTACTTC. V is TRBV29-1 and J is TRBJ2-5; possible D gene TRBD1, 6 bases. V was shortened by 4 bases and J by 4 bases, with 13 bases between the two germline ends. The CDR3 runs 13 residues. Germline values: CDR1 SQVTM, CDR2 ANQGSEA.

The chain uses TRBV9 and TRBJ2-7; 7 bases are shared with TRBD1. V dropped 2 bases and J dropped 2; count of bases not matched to a gene: 1. This CDR3 contains 13 residues. The germline V gene encodes CDR1 SGDLS and CDR2 YYNGEE. The CDR3 sequence is CASSVGTAYEQYF. The CDR3 DNA reads as TGTGCCAGCAGCGTCGGGACAGCCTACGAGCAGTACTTC.

The chain recombines TRBV7-6 with TRBJ1-1; 7 positions match TRBD1. V was clipped by 5 bases and J by 11 bases; unmatched bases: 8. This CDR3 comprises 12 residues. CDR1 is SGHVS and CDR2 is FNYEAQ in the germline V gene. The CDR3 loop reads CASSRGGQAAFF. The CDR3 DNA sequence: TGTGCCAGCAGCCGCGGTGGACAGGCGGCTTTCTTT.

The J gene is TRBJ2-7, the V gene TRBV9; D remains ambiguous. This CDR3 has 14 residues. V shed 1 base and J shed 5 bases, with 13 bases lying between them. Germline lookup yields CDR1 SGDLS and CDR2 YYNGEE. The CDR3 is CASSVLGQLDEQYF. In nucleotides, the CDR3 is TGTGCCAGCAGCGTACTGGGCCAGCTCGACGAGCAGTACTTC.

The gene calls are TRBV25-1 and TRBJ2-1; D may be TRBD2 (5 bases). Germline assignment: CDR1 MGHDK and CDR2 SYGVNS. This CDR3 has 14 amino acids. V was trimmed by 1 base and J by 7 bases, leaving 11 bases between them. In nucleotides, the CDR3 is TGTGCCAGCAGTGAATTAGCGTCTGTGAATGAGCAGTTCTTC. It yields the protein CASSELASVNEQFF.

The rearrangement links TRBV18 to TRBJ1-1; unclear D gene. Trimming shortened V by 4 bases and J by 0 bases, and 6 bases separated the two germline ends. The CDR3 contains 13 residues. Germline CDR1 KGHSH, CDR2 LQKENI. The DNA of the CDR3 is TGTGCCAGCTCACTAGATATGAACACTGAAGCTTTCTTT. This encodes CASSLDMNTEAFF.

The CDR3 region is CASSSYRGYYGYTF. Here the CDR3 DNA reads TGTGCCAGCAGTTCTTACAGGGGATACTATGGCTACACCTTC. The V call is TRBV27, the J call TRBJ1-2; 7 bases map to TRBD1. Germline V gene lookup returns CDR1 MNHEY and CDR2 SMNVEV (reference sequence). Trimming took 4 bases from V and 3 from J; bases not matched to a gene: 5. The length of the CDR3 is 14 residues.

This clone was counted a single time. This rearrangement joins TRBV5-1 to TRBJ1-3, with 8 bases lining up with TRBD1. This CDR3 is 15 amino acids long. Germline CDR1 is SGHRS and CDR2 is YFSETQ. Trimming at V came to 5 bases and at J to 4 bases, leaving 8 bases not matched to a gene. CDR3 DNA: TGCGCCAGCAGTTTCGGACAGGGTACAGGAAACACCATATATTTT. It encodes CASSFGQGTGNTIYF.

This clone was observed a handful of times. This sequence joins TRBV11-1 and TRBJ1-2, with a possible D match to TRBD1 (6 bases). CDR3 length equals 14 residues. Germline-derived CDR1 and CDR2 are SGHAT and FQDESV (reference sequence). Trimming removed 2 bases from V and 2 bases from J, with 9 bases in between. In DNA form, the CDR3 reads TGTGCCAGCAGCTTAAATGGACAGAACTATGGCTACACCTTC. Translation gives CASSLNGQNYGYTF.

The chain carries TRBV10-3 and TRBJ1-2; D is possibly TRBD1 (6 bases). V shed 3 bases and J shed 5 bases, with 19 bases lying between them. Germline V gene lookup returns CDR1 ENHRY and CDR2 SYGVKD. The CDR3 is 16 residues long. The CDR3, as DNA: TGTGCCATCAGTGAAGCTGGGGGCCGTTTTGCTTATGGCTACACCTTC. Protein sequence: CAISEAGGRFAYGYTF.

The chain couples TRBV7-3 to TRBJ2-1; 7 bases agree with TRBD1. The V and J ends lost 5 bases and 0 bases, in that order; junction bases with no gene match: 10. Germline CDR1 SGHTA, CDR2 FQGTGA. The CDR3 sequence is 17 residues long. CDR3 protein: CASSQFPGTASYNEQFF. DNA of the CDR3: TGTGCCAGCAGCCAATTCCCCGGGACAGCCTCCTACAATGAGCAGTTCTTC. The full variable domain, with the rest looked up from reference TRBV7-3 and TRBJ2-1, is GAGVSQTPSNKVTEKGKYVELRCDPISGHTALYWYRQSLGQGPEFLIYFQGTGAADDSGLPNDRFFAVRPEGSVSTLKIQRTERGDSAVYLCASSQFPGTASYNEQFFGPGTRLTVL.

The J gene is TRBJ1-1, the V gene TRBV7-8; D gene unclear. From germline, CDR1 is SGHVS and CDR2 FQNEAQ. CDR3 length equals 16 residues. The V end was cut by 1 base, the J end by 8 bases, with 20 bases between. The CDR3 reads CASSLDGLAISSEAFF. The CDR3 DNA sequence: TGTGCCAGCAGCTTAGACGGACTGGCTATAAGCTCCGAAGCTTTCTTT.

The rearrangement joins TRBV6-6 to TRBJ1-1; D perhaps matches TRBD1 (5 bases). Germline CDR1 is MNHNY and CDR2 is SVGAGI (reference sequence). The ends were cut back, 6 bases at V and 4 bases at J, with 18 bases in the middle. The CDR3 length is 15 residues. The CDR3 here is CASSHSAGGGTEAFF. CDR3 in DNA: TGTGCCAGCAGCCATTCGGCGGGGGGGGGCACTGAAGCTTTCTTT.

V gene TRBV6-5 combines with J gene TRBJ2-7; D remains unclear. From germline, CDR1 is MNHEY and CDR2 SVGAGI. Between the trimmed V and J ends, which lost 6 bases and 6 bases, there was a span of 9 bases. The length of the CDR3 is 11 residues. In DNA form, the CDR3 reads TGTGCCAGCAGGAACACGGGCGAGCAGTACTTC. Protein product: CASRNTGEQYF.

In DNA, the CDR3 is TGTGCCAGCAGCGGACAGGGGGTCCGCACAGATACGCAGTATTTT. This translates into CASSGQGVRTDTQYF. The chain links TRBV11-2 to TRBJ2-3; 10 bases match TRBD1. The ends lost 5 bases at V and 1 base at J; junction bases unmatched: 3. The germline gives CDR1 SGHAT, CDR2 FQNNGV. The CDR3 contains 15 residues.

The rearrangement uses TRBV28 and TRBJ2-2; the D is unclear. This CDR3 region has 12 residues. V lost 5 bases and J 6 bases, leaving 7 bases between the germline ends. Germline assignment: CDR1 MDHEN and CDR2 SYDVKM. The CDR3 is CASSRRAGELFF. DNA for the CDR3: TGTGCCAGCAGTAGAAGAGCCGGGGAGCTGTTTTTT.

The chain joins TRBV4-1 to TRBJ1-2; 7 nucleotides line up with TRBD1. Germline V CDR1 and CDR2: MGHRA, YSYEKL. The trim removed 4 bases at V and 4 bases at J, leaving 6 bases unmatched. The CDR3 runs to 14 residues. The CDR3 nucleotides are TGCGCCAGCAGCCCGGACAGGAGCCTCTATGGCTACACCTTC. Protein product: CASSPDRSLYGYTF.

CDR3 in amino acids: CASNSIGGAGANVLTF. The CDR3 nucleotides are TGTGCCAGCAACTCAATTGGGGGCGCAGGGGCCAACGTCCTGACTTTC. The chain joins TRBV7-2 to TRBJ2-6; maybe TRBD1 (6 bases). CDR3 length: 16 amino acids. Deletions cut 7 bases from V and 4 bases from J, with 17 bases between. The V gene's germline CDR1 is SGHTA and CDR2 FQGNSA.